This TCR beta chain was sequenced for a study of blood T cell repertoires in COVID-19. Across the study: T cells, B-cell-depleted T cells, or PBMCs provided the cDNA or gDNA that served as material.

After removal of 7 bases from V and 6 bases from J, the junction contained 11 bases not matched to a gene. This CDR3 contains 14 residues. Germline V CDR1 and CDR2: MNHEY, SVGAGI. As originally analysed: Reference gene primer amplification yielded estimated nucleated cell counts. Generated by immunoSEQ multiplex PCR, the TCRdb table keeps only in-frame clones and is missing some. D and trimming were read from the DNA, whereas the V and J calls and clone size are those reported in that table. The sample shows roughly 290,000 clones, about 89% of them seen only once. The sample taken for sequencing was peripheral blood. This receptor was obtained from a man younger than 45 with acute or convalescent COVID-19. The rearrangement uses TRBV6-5 and TRBJ1-1; 7 nucleotides agree with TRBD1. The CDR3 protein is CASNRQGSLAEAFF. In nucleotides, the CDR3 is TGTGCCAGCAATAGACAGGGAAGTCTGGCTGAAGCTTTCTTT.